This is a list of T cell receptor beta chains from one sample in a study of STAT5B mutations in CD4+ large granular lymphocyte leukemia. Sequenced by immunoSEQ multiplex PCR; TCRdb stores in-frame clones only, minus some. The profile shows approximately 30,000 clones, under 85% of them singletons. Sequencing input: CD4+ T cells from blood buffy coats. These receptors originate from a human donor in good health. Both conserved end residues are part of each CDR3. Each record gives: V gene, J gene, CDR3 protein.

>TRBV5-4|TRBJ1-2
CASSPGSGYGYTF
>TRBV7-3|TRBJ1-6
CASSLGLGNSPLHF
>TRBV19|TRBJ1-4
CASSSRTGANEKLFF
>TRBV7-3|NA
CASSPRHEQYF
>TRBV30|TRBJ1-1
CAWGWTGMNTEAFF
>TRBV5-4|TRBJ2-2
CASSGAASGRNTGELFF
>TRBV30|TRBJ2-5
CAWGGQGGTQYF
>TRBV7-3|TRBJ2-7
CASSLDYRSSYEQYF
>TRBV30|TRBJ2-3
CAGSYRGSGDTQYF
>TRBV6-6|TRBJ2-7
CASSPRTSPYEQYF
>TRBV7-8|TRBJ2-1
CASSSPHLTSGKSDEQFF
>TRBV5-6|TRBJ1-6
CASSFRGTGNSPLHF
>TRBV5-1|TRBJ2-1
CASKTGTSDYNEQFF
>TRBV16|TRBJ1-5
CASSLIGGPQHF
>TRBV9|TRBJ2-5
CASSVGLGDGAGHQETQYF
>TRBV28|TRBJ1-5
CASSLPWRGSNQPQHF
>TRBV6-5|TRBJ2-2
CASSLAGDTGELFF
>TRBV5-1|TRBJ2-3
CASSLRGVSTDTQYF
>TRBV6-5|TRBJ2-3
CASSLTHSDTQYF
>TRBV7-9|TRBJ2-6
CASSPRDLRAGANVLTF
>TRBV14|TRBJ2-5
CASSRDYKEETQYF
>TRBV28|TRBJ1-5
CASTRGGGNQPQHF
>TRBV2|TRBJ1-1
CASSGTANTEAFF
>TRBV5-4|TRBJ2-5
CASSSKRRDQETQYF
>TRBV2|TRBJ1-2
CASSEAAGQGYGYTF
>TRBV5-4|TRBJ2-1
CASSLEPGTYNEQFF
>TRBV2|TRBJ2-5
CASSGNLQETQYF
>TRBV5-1|TRBJ2-1
CASSLAGDFYNEQFF
>TRBV13|TRBJ1-3
CASSPRQGRRSGNTIYF
>TRBV15|TRBJ1-4
CATSTAMAGRDEKLFF
>TRBV27|TRBJ2-1
CASTSGRFVNEQFF
>TRBV6-5|TRBJ1-2
CASSRQGPDGYTF